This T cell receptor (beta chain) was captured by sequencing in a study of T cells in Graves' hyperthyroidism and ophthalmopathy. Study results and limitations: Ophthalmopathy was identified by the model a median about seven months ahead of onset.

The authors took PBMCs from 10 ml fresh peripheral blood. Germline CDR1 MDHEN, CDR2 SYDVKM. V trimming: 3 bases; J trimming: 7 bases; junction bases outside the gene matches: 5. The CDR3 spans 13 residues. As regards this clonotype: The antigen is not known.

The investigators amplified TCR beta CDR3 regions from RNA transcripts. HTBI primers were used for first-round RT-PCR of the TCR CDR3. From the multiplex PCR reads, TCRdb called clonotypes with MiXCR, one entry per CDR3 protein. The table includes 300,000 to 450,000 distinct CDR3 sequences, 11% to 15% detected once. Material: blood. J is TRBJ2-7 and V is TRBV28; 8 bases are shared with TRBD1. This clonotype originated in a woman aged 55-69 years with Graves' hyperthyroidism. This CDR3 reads CASSLTGAREQYF. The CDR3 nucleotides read TGTGCCAGCAGTTTGACAGGGGCGCGGGAGCAGTACTTC.